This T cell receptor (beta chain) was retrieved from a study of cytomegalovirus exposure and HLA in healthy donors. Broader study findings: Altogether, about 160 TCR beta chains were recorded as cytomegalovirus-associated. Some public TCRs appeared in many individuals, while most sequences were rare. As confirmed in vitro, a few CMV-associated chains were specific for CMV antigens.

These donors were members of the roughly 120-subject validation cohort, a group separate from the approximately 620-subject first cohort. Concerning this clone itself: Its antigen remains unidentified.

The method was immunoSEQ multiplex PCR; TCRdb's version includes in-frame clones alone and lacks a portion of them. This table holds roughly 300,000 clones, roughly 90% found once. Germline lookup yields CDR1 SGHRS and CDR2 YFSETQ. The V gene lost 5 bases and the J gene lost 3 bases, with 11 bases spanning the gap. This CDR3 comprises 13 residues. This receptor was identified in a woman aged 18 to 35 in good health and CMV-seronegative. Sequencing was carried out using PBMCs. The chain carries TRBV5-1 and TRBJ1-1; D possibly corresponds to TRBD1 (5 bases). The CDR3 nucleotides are TGCGCCAGCAGGGGGACTGAGCACACTGAAGCTTTCTTT. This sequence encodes CASRGTEHTEAFF.